Presented here are 25 T cell receptor beta chains from one specimen sequenced in a study of cytomegalovirus exposure and HLA in healthy donors. Both 60 Vbeta primers and 13 Jbeta primers went into the PCR. The assay was immunoSEQ multiplex PCR, and TCRdb's table has in-frame clones only and misses some. The sample comprises about 130,000 clones, around three quarters of which are singletons, and about 2.5% rests with the top ten. The sequenced material came from PBMCs. The receptors shown here come from a man younger than 40 in good health and CMV-seronegative.

A single count supports this clone. The chain recombines TRBV10-1 with TRBJ2-7, with TRBD2 matching 7 bases. The CDR3 runs 14 residues. V shed 0 bases, J shed 2 bases, and the junction held 1 base outside the gene matches. Germline loops: CDR1 WNHNN, CDR2 SYGVQD (reference sequence). CDR3 in amino acids: CASSESGLTYEQYF. CDR3 nucleotide sequence: TGCGCCAGCAGTGAGTCGGGACTAACCTACGAGCAGTACTTC.

This clone was picked up one time. The chain combines TRBV29-1 with TRBJ1-5; D not certain. The V gene's germline CDR1 is SQVTM and CDR2 ANQGSEA. Trimming took 2 bases from V and 6 from J, leaving 11 bases between them. CDR3 length equals 13 residues. CDR3 in amino acids: CSVEHPVGQPQHF. The CDR3 nucleotides are TGCAGCGTTGAACACCCGGTCGGTCAGCCCCAGCATTTT.

In the case of this clone: One end of the junction fails to match germline, which may point to a read error. For the CDR3, the DNA is TGCAGCGCTGAACAGGGTAACTATGGCTACACCTTC. Encoded protein: CSAEQGNYGYTF. V and J are TRBV29-1 and TRBJ1-2; D may be TRBD1 (6 bases). CDR3 length: 12 residues. CDR1 and CDR2 from the germline V gene are SQVTM and ANQGSEA.

The chain uses TRBV11-2 and TRBJ1-4; no clear D gene. Germline V gene lookup returns CDR1 SGHAT and CDR2 FQNNGV. Trimming removed 5 bases at V and 4 bases at J, with 20 bases between. The CDR3 sequence is 17 residues long. CDR3 DNA: TGTGCCAGCAGCCCGATACCCCGGGCAGACTATAATGAAAAACTGTTTTTT. Its translation: CASSPIPRADYNEKLFF.

The gene calls are TRBV6-5 and TRBJ2-5; 8 bases line up with TRBD1. With the DNA end fitting TRBJ2-7 better, the J assignment may be wrong. This CDR3 has 13 amino acids. Germline V gene lookup returns CDR1 MNHEY and CDR2 SVGAGI. This chain's CDR3 is CASSLGQVYEQYF. CDR3 in DNA: TGTGCCAGCAGTTTGGGACAGGTCTACGAGCAGTACTTC.

This clone was detected only a few times. CDR3 in DNA: TGTGCCAGCAGACCCACAGGGGGCAATCAGCCCCAGCATTTT. This translates into CASRPTGGNQPQHF. The chain carries TRBV28 and TRBJ1-5, with 7 bases identical to TRBD1. With V trimmed by 6 bases and J by 2 bases, 4 bases remained unmatched. CDR3 length equals 14 residues. The V gene's germline CDR1 is MDHEN and CDR2 SYDVKM.

The sample holds a few counts of this clone. The gene calls are TRBV25-1 and TRBJ1-6, with 7 bases aligning to TRBD1. Germline trimming cut 1 base from V and 8 bases from J; bases unmatched to any gene: 8. The CDR3 has 16 amino acids. Germline CDR1 is MGHDK and CDR2 is SYGVNS. The CDR3 reads CASSEWEETGHSPLHF. CDR3 DNA sequence: TGTGCCAGCAGTGAATGGGAGGAGACAGGGCATTCACCCCTCCACTTT.

The V call is TRBV29-1, the J call TRBJ2-7; TRBD1 matches at 8 bases. Per the germline V gene, CDR1 is SQVTM and CDR2 is ANQGSEA. V gave up 4 bases and J gave up 2 bases; unmatched junction bases: 7. The CDR3 spans 14 residues. DNA of the CDR3: TGCAGCGTTGGGCTAGGGACAGGAGCCTACGAGCAGTACTTC. Its translation is CSVGLGTGAYEQYF.

This clone was seen a few times. J is TRBJ1-4 and V is TRBV4-1; tentative D call: TRBD1 (5 bases). Trimming stripped 3 bases from V and 8 bases from J, with 16 bases between. Per the germline V gene, CDR1 is MGHRA and CDR2 is YSYEKL. The CDR3 has 15 amino acids. CDR3 residues: CASSQRSTGEEKLFF. DNA of the CDR3: TGCGCCAGCAGCCAGAGGTCGACGGGGGAGGAAAAACTGTTTTTT.

The chain joins TRBV2 to TRBJ2-7; D perhaps matches TRBD1 (8 bases). The V and J ends lost 7 bases and 4 bases respectively, with 20 bases between them. This CDR3 has 15 residues. Germline-derived CDR1 and CDR2 are SNHLY and FYNNEI. CDR3 bases: TGTGCCAGCAACAGGGGGGGTTACGGACTTTACGAGCAGTACTTC. Residues: CASNRGGYGLYEQYF. Full variable domain (outside the CDR3, taken from reference TRBV2 and TRBJ2-7): EPEVTQTPSHQVTQMGQEVILRCVPISNHLYFYWYRQILGQKVEFLVSFYNNEISEKSEIFDDQFSVERPDGSNFTLKIRSTKLEDSAMYFCASNRGGYGLYEQYFGPGTRLTVT.

This clone turned up a few times. The V call is TRBV25-1, the J call TRBJ2-7, with 9 bases aligning to TRBD1. CDR1 is MGHDK, CDR2 SYGVNS, per germline. V gave up 7 bases and J gave up 2 bases; unmatched junction bases: 6. The CDR3 is 14 residues long. The chain's CDR3 is CASMRTGVTYEQYF. CDR3 nucleotide sequence: TGTGCCAGCATGCGGACAGGGGTAACCTACGAGCAGTACTTC.

V gene TRBV4-1 combines with J gene TRBJ2-1; 11 nucleotides agree with TRBD2. There are 15 residues in the CDR3. Germline loops: CDR1 MGHRA, CDR2 YSYEKL. V lost 1 base, J lost 14 bases, and 10 bases stayed unmatched. CDR3 DNA: TGCGCCAGCAGCCAAGGTTTTAGCGGGAGGGCCTGGGAGTTCTTC. Its translation: CASSQGFSGRAWEFF.

This sequence joins TRBV5-1 and TRBJ2-5, with 11 bases fitting TRBD2. The J call could be wrong; TRBJ2-7 is a better fit for the DNA end. Germline V CDR1 and CDR2: SGHRS, YFSETQ. This CDR3 spans 15 amino acids. CDR3 loop: CASSSLAGGGNEQYF. The DNA of the CDR3 is TGCGCCAGCAGCAGCCTAGCGGGAGGTGGGAACGAGCAGTACTTC.

This clone has just one count. The V call is TRBV10-2, the J call TRBJ2-3; a weak D match, TRBD2 (5 bases). The V end was cut by 6 bases, the J end by 0 bases, with 13 bases between. In germline, CDR1 is WSHSY, CDR2 SAAADI. The CDR3 consists of 15 residues. CDR3 nucleotide sequence: TGCGCCAGCAGAAAACTAGAGATCAGCACAGATACGCAGTATTTT. This codes for CASRKLEISTDTQYF.

The chain recombines TRBV5-1 with TRBJ1-1, with 7 bases lining up with TRBD1. There are 17 residues in the CDR3. V gave up 4 bases and J gave up 1 base; unmatched junction bases: 13. The V gene's germline CDR1 is SGHRS and CDR2 YFSETQ. CDR3: CASSVPGTATGNTEAFF. CDR3 nucleotides: TGCGCCAGCAGCGTACCCGGGACAGCCACGGGGAACACTGAAGCTTTCTTT.

The V call is TRBV6-5, the J call TRBJ2-7, with 9 bases fitting TRBD2. The CDR3 has 15 residues. Unmatched junction bases numbered 2, after V lost 0 bases and J lost 2 bases. Germline CDR1 is MNHEY and CDR2 is SVGAGI. The CDR3: CASSYSPSGTYEQYF. The CDR3 DNA follows: TGTGCCAGCAGTTACTCCCCTAGCGGGACCTACGAGCAGTACTTC.

This clone showed up just a few times. The genes are TRBV5-1 and TRBJ2-3; 10 bases agree with TRBD1. Germline V gene lookup returns CDR1 SGHRS and CDR2 YFSETQ. Germline trimming cut 0 bases from V and 5 bases from J; bases unmatched to any gene: 0. The CDR3 is made up of 14 amino acids. The CDR3 sequence is CASSLGTGGDTQYF. The CDR3 coding sequence is TGCGCCAGCAGCTTGGGGACAGGGGGAGATACGCAGTATTTT.

V is TRBV5-5 and J is TRBJ1-6, with D unresolved. This CDR3 comprises 14 residues. V was shortened by 0 bases and J by 7 bases, with 8 bases between the two germline ends. The germline CDR1 and CDR2 sequences are SGHKS and YYEKEE (reference sequence). The CDR3 DNA reads TGTGCCAGCAGCTTGGGGCGCGGAAATTCACCCCTCCACTTT. It yields the protein CASSLGRGNSPLHF.

The V and J genes are TRBV7-9 and TRBJ1-1; D not certain. Looked up from germline, CDR1 is SEHNR and CDR2 is FQNEAQ (reference sequence). V was clipped by 6 bases and J by 1 base, with 9 bases between them. The CDR3 sequence is 13 residues long. The CDR3 nucleotides are TGTGCCAGCAGAGTGCCAGAGAACACTGAAGCTTTCTTT. This sequence encodes CASRVPENTEAFF.

The chain couples TRBV30 to TRBJ2-5, with a tentative D call TRBD1 (6 bases). The J call may be incorrect, as the DNA end agrees better with TRBJ2-7. CDR1 is GTSNPN and CDR2 is SVGIG in the germline V gene (reference sequence). There are 14 residues in the CDR3. The CDR3 bases are TGTGCCTGGAGTGCGGGGACAATCTCCTACGAGCAGTACTTC. This encodes CAWSAGTISYEQYF.

This clone was observed a few times. The rearrangement joins TRBV5-5 to TRBJ1-1; the D is unclear. With 2 bases removed from V and 1 base from J, the gap between germline ends came to 9 bases. In germline, CDR1 is SGHKS, CDR2 YYEKEE (reference sequence). This CDR3 spans 14 amino acids. The CDR3 DNA reads as TGTGCCAGCAGCTTAGCGTCTTGGAACACTGAAGCTTTCTTT. This translates into CASSLASWNTEAFF.

This clone turned up a few times. V is TRBV7-9 and J is TRBJ1-2, with 7 nucleotides matching TRBD1. V lost 5 bases to trimming and J lost 8 bases; unmatched junction nucleotides: 8. Germline CDR1 SEHNR, CDR2 FQNEAQ (reference sequence). CDR3 length equals 13 residues. CDR3 in amino acids: CASSQGQARGYTF. For the CDR3, the DNA is TGTGCCAGCAGCCAAGGACAGGCTCGGGGCTACACCTTC. The whole variable domain, remainder taken from reference TRBV7-9 and TRBJ1-2, is DTGVSQNPRHKITKRGQNVTFRCDPISEHNRLYWYRQTLGQGPEFLTYFQNEAQLEKSRLLSDRFSAERPKGSFSTLEIQRTEQGDSAMYLCASSQGQARGYTFGSGTRLTVV.

The chain has TRBV5-6 and TRBJ1-6; a possible D gene is TRBD1 (5 bases). The germline V gene has CDR1 SGHDT and CDR2 YYEEEE. V was trimmed by 2 bases and J by 7 bases, leaving 16 bases between them. The CDR3 sequence is 16 residues long. CDR3 DNA: TGTGCCAGCAGCTTTGATGGCCAGGGCGGAAATTCACCCCTCCACTTT. It translates to CASSFDGQGGNSPLHF.

The rearrangement uses TRBV19 and TRBJ1-5; D not resolved. With 6 bases removed from V and 4 bases from J, the gap between germline ends came to 7 bases. CDR1 is LNHDA, CDR2 SQIVND, per germline (reference sequence). This CDR3 is built from 12 residues. The CDR3 reads CASSNTNQPQHF. The CDR3, as DNA: TGTGCCAGTAGCAACACGAATCAGCCCCAGCATTTT. The whole variable domain, remainder taken from reference TRBV19 and TRBJ1-5, is DGGITQSPKYLFRKEGQNVTLSCEQNLNHDAMYWYRQDPGQGLRLIYYSQIVNDFQKGDIAEGYSVSREKKESFPLTVTSAQKNPTAFYLCASSNTNQPQHFGDGTRLSIL.

This clone was seen once. The chain combines TRBV4-3 with TRBJ2-3; 8 nucleotides align to TRBD1. Unmatched junction bases numbered 5, after V lost 0 bases and J lost 0 bases. The germline gives CDR1 LGHNA, CDR2 YSLEER. This CDR3 has 17 amino acids. The DNA for the CDR3 is TGCGCCAGCAGCCAAGATTGGGGGACAGGAAGCACAGATACGCAGTATTTT. Its translation: CASSQDWGTGSTDTQYF.